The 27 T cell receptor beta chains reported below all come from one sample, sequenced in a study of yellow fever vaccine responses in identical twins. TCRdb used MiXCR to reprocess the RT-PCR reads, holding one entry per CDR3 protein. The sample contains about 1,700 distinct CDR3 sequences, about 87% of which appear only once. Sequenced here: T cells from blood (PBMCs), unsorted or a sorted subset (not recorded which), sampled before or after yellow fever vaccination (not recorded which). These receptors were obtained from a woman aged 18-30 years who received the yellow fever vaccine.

The CDR3 reads CAWSVFRGAGTEAFF. In DNA, the CDR3 is TGTGCCTGGAGTGTCTTCAGGGGGGCGGGCACTGAAGCTTTCTTT. This chain connects TRBV30 to TRBJ1-1; 7 bases align to TRBD1. CDR3 length: 15 residues. Germline CDR1 and CDR2: GTSNPN and SVGIG (reference sequence). Unmatched junction bases numbered 8, after V lost 0 bases and J lost 4 bases.

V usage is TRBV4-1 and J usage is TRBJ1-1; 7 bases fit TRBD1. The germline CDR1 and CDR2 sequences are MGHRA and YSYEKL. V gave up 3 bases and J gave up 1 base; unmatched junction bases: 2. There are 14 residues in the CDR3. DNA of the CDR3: TGCGCCAGCAGCCAGGAGGGGGCGAACACTGAAGCTTTCTTT. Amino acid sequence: CASSQEGANTEAFF.

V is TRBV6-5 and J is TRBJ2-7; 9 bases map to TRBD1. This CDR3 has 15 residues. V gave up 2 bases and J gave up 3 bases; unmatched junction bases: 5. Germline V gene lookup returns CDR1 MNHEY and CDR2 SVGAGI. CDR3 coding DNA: TGTGCCAGCAGTTACCACCCGGGACAGGGCTACGAGCAGTACTTC. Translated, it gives CASSYHPGQGYEQYF.

The CDR3 sequence is CASSQVPGSSYEQYF. In nucleotides, the CDR3 is TGCGCCAGCAGCCAAGTTCCGGGGAGCTCCTACGAGCAGTACTTC. The chain couples TRBV4-1 to TRBJ2-7; tentative D call: TRBD2 (5 bases). CDR3 length: 15 amino acids. Trimming removed 1 base at V and 0 bases at J, with 10 bases between. Germline V CDR1 and CDR2: MGHRA, YSYEKL.

CDR3 sequence (DNA): TGTGCCAGCAGCGCCATGGGGGAAAAACTGTTTTTT. Translated, it gives CASSAMGEKLFF. The chain uses TRBV7-9 and TRBJ1-4; the D is unclear. Germline loops: CDR1 SEHNR, CDR2 FQNEAQ (reference sequence). V lost 5 bases and J 8 bases, leaving 9 bases between the germline ends. The CDR3 consists of 12 residues.

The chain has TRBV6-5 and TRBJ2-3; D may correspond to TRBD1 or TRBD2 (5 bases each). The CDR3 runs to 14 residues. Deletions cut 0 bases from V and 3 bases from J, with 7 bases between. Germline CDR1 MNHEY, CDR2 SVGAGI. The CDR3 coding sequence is TGTGCCAGCAGTTACTCGGGACCGACAGATACGCAGTATTTT. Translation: CASSYSGPTDTQYF.

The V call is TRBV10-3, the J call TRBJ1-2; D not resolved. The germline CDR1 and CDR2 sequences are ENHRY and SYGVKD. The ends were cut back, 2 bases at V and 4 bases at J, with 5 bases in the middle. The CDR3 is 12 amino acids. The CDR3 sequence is CAISERSYGYTF. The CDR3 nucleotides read TGTGCCATCAGTGAGCGGAGCTATGGCTACACCTTC.

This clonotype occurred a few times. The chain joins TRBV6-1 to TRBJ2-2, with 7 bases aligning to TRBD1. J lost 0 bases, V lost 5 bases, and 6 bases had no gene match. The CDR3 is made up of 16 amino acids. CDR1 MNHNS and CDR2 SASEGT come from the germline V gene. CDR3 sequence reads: CASSTGQVSNTGELFF. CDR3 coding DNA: TGTGCCAGCAGTACCGGACAGGTTTCGAACACCGGGGAGCTGTTTTTT.

The CDR3 spells CASSSSGGVSGRPGANVLTF. CDR3 DNA: TGTGCCAGCAGCTCATCTGGGGGAGTGTCGGGCAGGCCTGGGGCCAACGTCCTGACTTTC. This rearrangement joins TRBV7-1 to TRBJ2-6; either TRBD1 or TRBD2 may fit D (5 bases each). TRBV7-1 is flagged as an ORF with uncertain function. The V end lost 2 bases, the J end lost 2 bases, and 22 bases lay between the germline ends. The CDR3 is 20 amino acids.

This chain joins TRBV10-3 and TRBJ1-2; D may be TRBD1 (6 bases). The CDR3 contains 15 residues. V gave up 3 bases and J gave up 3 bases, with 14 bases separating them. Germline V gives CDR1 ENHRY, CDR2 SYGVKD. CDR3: CAISEEQGRYYGYTF. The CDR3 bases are TGTGCCATCAGTGAAGAGCAGGGGAGGTACTATGGCTACACCTTC.

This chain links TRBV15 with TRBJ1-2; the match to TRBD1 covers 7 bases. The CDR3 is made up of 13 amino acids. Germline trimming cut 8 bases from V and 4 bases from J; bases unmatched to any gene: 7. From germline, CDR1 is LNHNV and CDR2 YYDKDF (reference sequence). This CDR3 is CATGQAPGYGYTF. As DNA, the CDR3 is TGTGCCACCGGACAGGCCCCGGGCTATGGCTACACCTTC.

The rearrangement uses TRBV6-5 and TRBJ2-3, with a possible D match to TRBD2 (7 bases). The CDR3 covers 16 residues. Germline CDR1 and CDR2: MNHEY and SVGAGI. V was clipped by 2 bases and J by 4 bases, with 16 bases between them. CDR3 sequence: CASSYKGGAGADTQYF. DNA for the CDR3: TGTGCCAGCAGTTACAAGGGGGGGGCGGGAGCAGATACGCAGTATTTT.

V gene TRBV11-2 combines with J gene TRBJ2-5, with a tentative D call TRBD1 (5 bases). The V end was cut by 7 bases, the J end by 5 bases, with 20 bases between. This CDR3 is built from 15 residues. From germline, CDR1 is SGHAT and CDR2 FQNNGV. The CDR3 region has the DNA TGTGCCAGCACCCTATGGGGCGCCAGCATCGAGACCCAGTACTTC. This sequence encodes CASTLWGASIETQYF.

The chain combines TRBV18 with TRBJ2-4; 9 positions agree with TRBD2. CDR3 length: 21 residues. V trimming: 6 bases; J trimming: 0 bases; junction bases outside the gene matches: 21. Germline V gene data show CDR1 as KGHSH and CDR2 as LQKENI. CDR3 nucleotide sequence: TGTGCCAGCTCGGGGGGCCATGTAAGGACTAGCGATGCTCAAGCCAAAAACATTCAGTACTTC. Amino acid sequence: CASSGGHVRTSDAQAKNIQYF. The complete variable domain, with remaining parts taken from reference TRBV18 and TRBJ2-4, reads NAGVMQNPRHLVRRRGQEARLRCSPMKGHSHVYWYRQLPEEGLKFMVYLQKENIIDESGMPKERFSAEFPKEGPSILRIQQVVRGDSAAYFCASSGGHVRTSDAQAKNIQYFGAGTRLSVL.

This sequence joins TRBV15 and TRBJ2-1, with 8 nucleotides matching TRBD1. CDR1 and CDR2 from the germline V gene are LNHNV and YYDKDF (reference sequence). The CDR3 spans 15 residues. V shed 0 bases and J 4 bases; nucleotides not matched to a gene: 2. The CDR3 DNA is TGTGCCACCAGCAGAGACCGGGACAGGTACAATGAGCAGTTCTTC. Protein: CATSRDRDRYNEQFF. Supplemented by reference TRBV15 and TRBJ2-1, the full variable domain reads DAMVIQNPRYQVTQFGKPVTLSCSQTLNHNVMYWYQQKSSQAPKLLFHYYDKDFNNEADTPDNFQSRRPNTSFCFLDIRSPGLGDTAMYLCATSRDRDRYNEQFFGPGTRLTVL.

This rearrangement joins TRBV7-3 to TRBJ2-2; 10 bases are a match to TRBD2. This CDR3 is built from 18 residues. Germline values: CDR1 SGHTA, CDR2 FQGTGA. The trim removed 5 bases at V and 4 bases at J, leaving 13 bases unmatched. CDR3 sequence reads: CASSKEPSGGPITGELFF. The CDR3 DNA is TGTGCCAGCAGCAAAGAACCTAGCGGGGGCCCAATCACCGGGGAGCTGTTTTTT. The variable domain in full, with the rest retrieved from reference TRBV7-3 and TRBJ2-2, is GAGVSQTPSNKVTEKGKYVELRCDPISGHTALYWYRQSLGQGPEFLIYFQGTGAADDSGLPNDRFFAVRPEGSVSTLKIQRTERGDSAVYLCASSKEPSGGPITGELFFGEGSRLTVL.

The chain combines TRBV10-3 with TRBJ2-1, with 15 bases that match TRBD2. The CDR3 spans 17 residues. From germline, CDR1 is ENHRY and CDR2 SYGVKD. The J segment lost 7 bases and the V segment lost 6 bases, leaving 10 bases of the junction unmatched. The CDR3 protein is CAIRGGLAGGPENEQFF. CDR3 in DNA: TGTGCCATCAGGGGAGGACTAGCGGGAGGGCCGGAGAATGAGCAGTTCTTC.

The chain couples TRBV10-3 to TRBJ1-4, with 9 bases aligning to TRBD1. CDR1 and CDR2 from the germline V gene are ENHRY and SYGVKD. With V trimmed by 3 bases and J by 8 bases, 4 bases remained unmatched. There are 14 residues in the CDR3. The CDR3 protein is CAISELGQGEKLFF. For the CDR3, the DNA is TGTGCCATCAGTGAACTAGGACAGGGGGAAAAACTGTTTTTT.

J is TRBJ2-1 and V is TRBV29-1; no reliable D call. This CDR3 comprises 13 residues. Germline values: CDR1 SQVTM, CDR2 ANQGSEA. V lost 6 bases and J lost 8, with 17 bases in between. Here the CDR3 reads CSVTGRPADEQFF. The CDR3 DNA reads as TGCAGCGTGACCGGCCGTCCGGCAGATGAGCAGTTCTTC.

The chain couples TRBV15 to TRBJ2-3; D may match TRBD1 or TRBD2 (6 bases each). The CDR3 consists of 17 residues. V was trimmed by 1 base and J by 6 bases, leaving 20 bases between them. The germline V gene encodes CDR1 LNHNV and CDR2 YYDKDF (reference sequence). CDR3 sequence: CATSRVGGQGIGDTQYF. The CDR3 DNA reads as TGTGCCACCAGCAGAGTTGGAGGGCAGGGGATCGGTGATACGCAGTATTTT. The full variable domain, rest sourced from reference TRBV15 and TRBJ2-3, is DAMVIQNPRYQVTQFGKPVTLSCSQTLNHNVMYWYQQKSSQAPKLLFHYYDKDFNNEADTPDNFQSRRPNTSFCFLDIRSPGLGDTAMYLCATSRVGGQGIGDTQYFGPGTRLTVL.

This CDR3 reads CASSLGRAVNTEAFF. Here the CDR3 DNA reads TGTGCCAGCAGCTTAGGCAGGGCGGTGAACACTGAAGCTTTCTTT. The chain uses TRBV11-1 and TRBJ1-1; perhaps TRBD1 as D (5 bases). The CDR3 totals 15 residues. With 1 base removed from V and 0 bases from J, the gap between germline ends came to 9 bases. Germline CDR1 SGHAT, CDR2 FQDESV (reference sequence).

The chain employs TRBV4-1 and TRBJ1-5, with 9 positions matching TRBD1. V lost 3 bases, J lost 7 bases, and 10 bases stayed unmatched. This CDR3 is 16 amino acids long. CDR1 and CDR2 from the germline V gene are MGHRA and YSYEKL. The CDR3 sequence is CASSHSPTGGGQPQHF. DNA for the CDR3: TGCGCCAGCAGCCATTCTCCCACAGGGGGCGGCCAGCCCCAGCATTTT.

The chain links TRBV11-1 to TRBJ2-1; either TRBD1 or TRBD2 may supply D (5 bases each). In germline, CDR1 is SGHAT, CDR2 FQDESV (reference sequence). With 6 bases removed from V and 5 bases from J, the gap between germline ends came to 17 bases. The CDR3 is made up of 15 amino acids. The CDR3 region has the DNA TGTGCCAGCAGTCCGGAGGCAGTGGACAACAATGAGCAGTTCTTC. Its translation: CASSPEAVDNNEQFF.

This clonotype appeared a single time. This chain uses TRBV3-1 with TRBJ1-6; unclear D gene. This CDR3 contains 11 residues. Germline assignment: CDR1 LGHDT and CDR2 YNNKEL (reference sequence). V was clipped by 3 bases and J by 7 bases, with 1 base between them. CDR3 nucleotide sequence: TGTGCCAGCAGCCAGAATTCACCCCTCCACTTT. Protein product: CASSQNSPLHF.

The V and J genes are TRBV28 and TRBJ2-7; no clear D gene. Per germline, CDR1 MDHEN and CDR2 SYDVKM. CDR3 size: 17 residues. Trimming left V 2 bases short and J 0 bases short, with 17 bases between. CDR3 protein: CASSLMGKDLSSYEQYF. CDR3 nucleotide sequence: TGTGCCAGCAGTTTAATGGGGAAAGATTTGAGCTCCTACGAGCAGTACTTC.

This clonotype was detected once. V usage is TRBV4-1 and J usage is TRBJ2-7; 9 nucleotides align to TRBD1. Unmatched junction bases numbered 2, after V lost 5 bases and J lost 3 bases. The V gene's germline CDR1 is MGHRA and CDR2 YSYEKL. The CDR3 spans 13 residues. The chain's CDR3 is CASSVTGGYEQYF. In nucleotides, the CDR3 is TGCGCCAGCAGCGTGACAGGGGGCTACGAGCAGTACTTC.

This CDR3 reads CATSRGLAEANTGELFF. Written as DNA, the CDR3 is TGTGCCACCAGCAGGGGGCTAGCGGAGGCGAACACCGGGGAGCTGTTTTTT. The rearrangement joins TRBV15 to TRBJ2-2; the match to TRBD2 covers 7 bases. Trimming cost V 3 bases and J 0 bases; bases outside gene matches: 7. Germline CDR1 reads LNHNV; CDR2 reads YYDKDF (reference sequence). The CDR3 has 17 residues.